This entry concerns a single TCR beta chain. As to time point: blood 4 weeks post-SBRT, at nephrectomy. Treatment indicated: 15 Gy SBRT to primary tumor, nephrectomy 4 weeks later. Nephrectomy followed 15 Gy stereotactic body radiation by 4 weeks. After SBRT, blood was collected at 2 and 4 weeks, plus baseline. This renal cell carcinoma was of the clear cell type. This record comes from a study of radiation and T cells in renal cell carcinoma. Germline V gene data show CDR1 as LNHDA and CDR2 as SQIVND (reference sequence). Trimming pared 9 bases from V and 1 base from J, leaving 13 bases between. The length of the CDR3 is 14 residues. TCRdb's table, derived via immunoSEQ multiplex PCR, lists solely in-frame clones and lacks some. The sample yields some 150,000 clones, approximately 86% seen once.

The origin of this receptor is a woman in her fifties or sixties with renal cell carcinoma. The genes are TRBV19 and TRBJ2-1; D ambiguous. The material sequenced was blood, taken from a patient whose treatment included radiotherapy and nephrectomy. The CDR3 nucleotides read TGTGCCAGCGCCCGTAGCACGTCCTACAATGAGCAGTTCTTC. Its protein product is CASARSTSYNEQFF.